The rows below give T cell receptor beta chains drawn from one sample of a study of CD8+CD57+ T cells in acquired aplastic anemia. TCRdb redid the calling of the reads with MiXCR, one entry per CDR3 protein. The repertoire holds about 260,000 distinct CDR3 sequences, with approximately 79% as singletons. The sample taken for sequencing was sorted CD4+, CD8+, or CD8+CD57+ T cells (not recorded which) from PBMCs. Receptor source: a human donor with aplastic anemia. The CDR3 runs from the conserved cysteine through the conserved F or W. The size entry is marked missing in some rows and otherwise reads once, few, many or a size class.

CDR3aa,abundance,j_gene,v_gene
CAGSVAGDGHVHGYTF,NA,TRBJ1-2,TRBV9
CASSLARGPDNQYFF,NA,TRBJ2-1,TRBV7-8
CASSLGGDSRNQPFF,once,TRBJ1-1,TRBV9
CASSSFIGTGARYAF,NA,TRBJ1-2,TRBV5-4
CASSQGGGADQDEQFF,NA,TRBJ2-1,TRBV7-2
CASSLARTNTVYGYTF,NA,TRBJ1-2,TRBV5-1
CASSHGRTGDQTF,NA,TRBJ1-2,TRBV2
CASSSTRAYNEQFF,NA,TRBJ2-1,TRBV7-7
CASSPRAGQNYGYTF,many,TRBJ1-2,TRBV11-3
CASGYGGTNTQYF,NA,TRBJ2-3,TRBV11-2
CASRSLDRANGYTF,few,TRBJ1-2,TRBV2
CATSDLGHQETQYF,NA,TRBJ2-5,TRBV24-1
CASSLARYTGRHSF,NA,TRBJ2-3,TRBV7-8
CASRAMDTEAFF,NA,TRBJ1-1,TRBV7-9
CASSLAGNSPLHF,few,TRBJ1-6,TRBV7-8
CASSLIKGQETQYF,NA,TRBJ2-5,TRBV7-3
CASSRVGRTNQTQHF,NA,TRBJ1-5,TRBV7-6
CASSELSGEDNEQFF,few,TRBJ2-1,TRBV25-1
CASSDDGTHEKEAFF,NA,TRBJ1-1,TRBV7-8
CASSIYLCSVGPPNNEQFF,NA,TRBJ2-1,TRBV7-9
CSATGQALNEKLFF,NA,TRBJ1-4,TRBV20-1
CASSWGQGQNYGYF,few,TRBJ2-5,TRBV7-8
CASSFSTLHPQFF,once,TRBJ2-1,TRBV7-8
CASGAGGTGPQYF,NA,TRBJ2-3,TRBV5-1
CASSMGGTTYNEQFF,NA,TRBJ2-1,TRBV19
CASSQGVAGGYTFF,NA,TRBJ2-3,TRBV7-8
CASSPVLEQYF,few,TRBJ2-7,TRBV7-9
CASSHGVYGYTF,once,TRBJ1-2,TRBV13
CASRFAGGHDAQYF,once,TRBJ2-7,TRBV7-8
CSAKGTTTYEQYF,NA,TRBJ2-7,TRBV20-1
CASSVVEGGNVNEQFF,NA,TRBJ2-1,TRBV9
CATSRGCSPDTQYF,NA,TRBJ2-3,TRBV15
CSARWSAHNEQFF,NA,TRBJ2-1,TRBV20-1
CASSMGPTEETQYF,NA,TRBJ2-5,TRBV11-3
CSAKTGGRTDTQYF,once,TRBJ2-3,TRBV20-1
CAISVGSGGDKQFF,NA,TRBJ2-1,TRBV10-3
CATTIASQQETQYF,NA,TRBJ2-5,TRBV12-3/TRBV12-4
CATSRVGSQETQYF,few,TRBJ2-5,TRBV15
CASSRRAWREGRDNEQFF,NA,TRBJ2-1,TRBV5-6
CASSLTSCYDEQYF,NA,TRBJ2-1,TRBV7-8
CASSLSRSSYNSPLHF,once,TRBJ1-6,TRBV25-1
CASSLGLTVTDTQYF,few,TRBJ2-3,TRBV11-2
CATSRGFSQATQYF,NA,TRBJ2-5,TRBV7-9
CASSLAGSINTEAFF,NA,TRBJ1-1,TRBV7-6
CASSLELAADTEAFF,few,TRBJ1-1,TRBV7-2
CASGPPGTDTQYF,NA,TRBJ2-3,TRBV9
CSAEEGRANEKLFF,NA,TRBJ1-4,TRBV20-1
CASSLDGTYGYTF,NA,TRBJ1-2,TRBV7-2
CASSEGGTHEQFF,NA,TRBJ2-1,TRBV11-1
CASSYAGTDTQYFF,NA,TRBJ2-3,TRBV7-8
CASRVQSYEQYF,NA,TRBJ2-7,TRBV7-2
CASGGTGSAYEQYF,NA,TRBJ2-7,TRBV2
CATSAGSGGVTTYF,NA,TRBJ2-5,TRBV9
CASSLARGRKETEQFF,NA,TRBJ2-1,TRBV7-6
CASSGPRGDTQYYF,once,TRBJ2-7,TRBV9
CATSRDESYTDTQYF,once,TRBJ2-3,TRBV15
CASSVGGGDEQHF,NA,NA,TRBV7-8